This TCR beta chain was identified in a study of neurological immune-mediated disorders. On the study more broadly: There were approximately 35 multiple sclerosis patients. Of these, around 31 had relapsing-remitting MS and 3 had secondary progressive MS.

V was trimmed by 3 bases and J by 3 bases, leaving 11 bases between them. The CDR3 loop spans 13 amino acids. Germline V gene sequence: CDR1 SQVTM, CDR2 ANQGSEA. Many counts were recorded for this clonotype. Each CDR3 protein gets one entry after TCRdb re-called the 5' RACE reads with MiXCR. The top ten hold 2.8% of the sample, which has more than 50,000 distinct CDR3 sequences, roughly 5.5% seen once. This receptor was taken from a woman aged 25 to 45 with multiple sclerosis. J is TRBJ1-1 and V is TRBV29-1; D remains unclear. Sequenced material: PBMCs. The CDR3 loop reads CSVEGYGDTEAFF. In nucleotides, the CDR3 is TGCAGCGTTGAGGGATATGGTGACACTGAAGCTTTCTTT.